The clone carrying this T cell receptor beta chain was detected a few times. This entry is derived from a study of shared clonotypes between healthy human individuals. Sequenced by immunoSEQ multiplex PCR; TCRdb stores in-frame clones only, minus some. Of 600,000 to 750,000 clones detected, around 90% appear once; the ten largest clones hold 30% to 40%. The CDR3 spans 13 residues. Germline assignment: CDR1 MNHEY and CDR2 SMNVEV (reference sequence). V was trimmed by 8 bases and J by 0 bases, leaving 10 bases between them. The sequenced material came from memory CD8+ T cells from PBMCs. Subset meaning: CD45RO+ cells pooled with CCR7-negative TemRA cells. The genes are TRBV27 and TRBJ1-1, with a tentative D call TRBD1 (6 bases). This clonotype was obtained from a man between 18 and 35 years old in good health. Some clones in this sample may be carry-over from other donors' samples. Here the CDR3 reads CASRDRLNTEAFF. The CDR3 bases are TGTGCCAGCCGAGACAGGCTGAACACTGAAGCTTTCTTT.